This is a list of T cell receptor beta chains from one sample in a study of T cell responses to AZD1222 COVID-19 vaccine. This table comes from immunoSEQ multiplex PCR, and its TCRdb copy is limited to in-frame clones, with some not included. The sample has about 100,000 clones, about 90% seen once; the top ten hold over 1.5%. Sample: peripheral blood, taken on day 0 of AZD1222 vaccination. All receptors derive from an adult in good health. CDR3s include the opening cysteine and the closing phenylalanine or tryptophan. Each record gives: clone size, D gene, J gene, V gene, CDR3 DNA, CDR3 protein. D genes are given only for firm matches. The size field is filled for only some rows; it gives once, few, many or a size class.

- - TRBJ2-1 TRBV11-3 TGTGCCAGCAGCTTAGAGGGGGGAATATCCTACAATGAGCAGTTCTTC CASSLEGGISYNEQFF
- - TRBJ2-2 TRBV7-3 TGTGCCAGCAGCTTTGGCGCCGGGGAGCTGTTTTTT CASSFGAGELFF
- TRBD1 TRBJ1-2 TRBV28 TGTGCCAGCAGTCTAGGGACAGACTATGGCTACACCTTC CASSLGTDYGYTF
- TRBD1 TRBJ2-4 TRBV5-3 TGTGCCAGAAGCTCCCGACAGGGGAAGGACATTCAGTACTTC CARSSRQGKDIQYF
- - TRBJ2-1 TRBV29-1 TGCAGCGTTGGGCCCGGAGTGCGGCAGTTCTTC CSVGPGVRQFF
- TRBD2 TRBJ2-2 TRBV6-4 TGTGCCAGCAGTGAATCAGCGGGAGATGACGGGGAGCTGTTTTTT CASSESAGDDGELFF
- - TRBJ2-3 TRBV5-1 TGCGCCAGCAGCTTGGCCGTCAACACAGATACGCAGTATTTT CASSLAVNTDTQYF
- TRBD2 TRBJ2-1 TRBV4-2 TGTGCCAGCAGCCAAGTGGTGGGACTAGCGGGACATGAGCAGTTCTTC CASSQVVGLAGHEQFF
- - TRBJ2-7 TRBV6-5 TGTGCCAGTCTGAGCAGCCTCTCCTACGAGCAGTACTTC CASLSSLSYEQYF
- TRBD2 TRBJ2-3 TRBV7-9 TGTGCCAGCAGAAGCGGGGCTAGCACAGATACGCAGTATTTT CASRSGASTDTQYF
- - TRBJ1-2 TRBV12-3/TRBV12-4 TGTGCCAGCAGTTTACAGGAAAACTATGGCTACACCTTC CASSLQENYGYTF
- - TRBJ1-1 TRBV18 TGTGCCAGCTCACCGGGGAACACTGAAGCTTTCTTT CASSPGNTEAFF
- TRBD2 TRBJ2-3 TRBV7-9 TGTGCCAGCACCCCGCGGGGGGATACGCAGTATTTT CASTPRGDTQYF
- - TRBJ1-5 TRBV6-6 TGTGCCAGCAGACAGGATTTTCAGCCCCAGCATTTT CASRQDFQPQHF
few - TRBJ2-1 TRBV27 TGTGCCAGCAGTTTATCGGAGAGACTTTACTTCTTC CASSLSERLYFF
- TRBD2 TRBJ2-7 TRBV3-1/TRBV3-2 TGTGCCAGCAGCCAAGATAGAGGTAATAGCGGGAGTGTCTACGAGCAGTACTTC CASSQDRGNSGSVYEQYF
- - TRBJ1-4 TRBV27 TGTGCCAGCAGTTTGAAGCTTAATGAAAAACTGTTTTTT CASSLKLNEKLFF
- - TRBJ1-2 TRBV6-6 TGTGCCAGCAGCCAATTGACAGGAGGTGGCTACACCTTC CASSQLTGGGYTF
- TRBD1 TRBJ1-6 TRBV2 TGTGCCAGCAGTGGAATCTTGGACAGGGAGTCACCCCTCCACTTT CASSGILDRESPLHF
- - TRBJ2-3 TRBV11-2 TGTGCCAGCAGCTTAGTTTTTCCTCAAACTAGGAATACGCAGTATTTT CASSLVFPQTRNTQYF
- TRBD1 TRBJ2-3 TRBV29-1 TGCAGCGTGGGAGGACAGGGCCTCGGGGATACGCAGTATTTT CSVGGQGLGDTQYF
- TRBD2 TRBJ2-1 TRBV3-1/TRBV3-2 TGTGCCAGCAGATTAGCGGGAGGGCCTCCAGGGGGTGAGCAGTTCTTC CASRLAGGPPGGEQFF
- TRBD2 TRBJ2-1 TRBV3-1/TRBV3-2 TGTGCCAGCAGCCAAGGGTGGACTAGCTCATACAATGAGCAGTTCTTC CASSQGWTSSYNEQFF
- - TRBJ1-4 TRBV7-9 TGTGCCAGCAGCTTCAGGGCCACTAATGAAAAACTGTTTTTT CASSFRATNEKLFF